This T cell receptor (beta chain) was sequenced in a study of shared clonotypes between healthy human individuals. The wider study: The study drew on a couple of women and a few men aged 18 to 49 as donors.

V shed 5 bases and J 3 bases; nucleotides not matched to a gene: 7. The CDR3 extends over 14 amino acids. CDR1 MNHNS and CDR2 SASEGT come from the germline V gene. Donors were healthy HIV-negative adults without recently reported acute infections or vaccinations. Negatively enriched CD4+ T cells were divided by CD45RA into naive and memory. Whole-study findings and limits: In a few donors, about 5% of naive CD4 clonotypes appeared in common.

The data were produced by immunoSEQ multiplex PCR, yet TCRdb's version contains in-frame clones alone and is incomplete. The sample carries about 2.3 million clones, around 90% recorded once. Regarding this clone: Its antigen is unknown.

The receptor comes from a man aged 18 to 35 in good health. Some clones in this sample may be carry-over from other donors' samples. Sequenced sample: naive CD4+ T cells from PBMCs. Regarding subset: CD45RA+ positively selected. V and J are TRBV6-1 and TRBJ2-7; TRBD1 matches 7 bases. The DNA for the CDR3 is TGTGCCAGCAGTCGTAACAGGGGCGACTACGAGCAGTACTTC. The encoded protein is CASSRNRGDYEQYF.